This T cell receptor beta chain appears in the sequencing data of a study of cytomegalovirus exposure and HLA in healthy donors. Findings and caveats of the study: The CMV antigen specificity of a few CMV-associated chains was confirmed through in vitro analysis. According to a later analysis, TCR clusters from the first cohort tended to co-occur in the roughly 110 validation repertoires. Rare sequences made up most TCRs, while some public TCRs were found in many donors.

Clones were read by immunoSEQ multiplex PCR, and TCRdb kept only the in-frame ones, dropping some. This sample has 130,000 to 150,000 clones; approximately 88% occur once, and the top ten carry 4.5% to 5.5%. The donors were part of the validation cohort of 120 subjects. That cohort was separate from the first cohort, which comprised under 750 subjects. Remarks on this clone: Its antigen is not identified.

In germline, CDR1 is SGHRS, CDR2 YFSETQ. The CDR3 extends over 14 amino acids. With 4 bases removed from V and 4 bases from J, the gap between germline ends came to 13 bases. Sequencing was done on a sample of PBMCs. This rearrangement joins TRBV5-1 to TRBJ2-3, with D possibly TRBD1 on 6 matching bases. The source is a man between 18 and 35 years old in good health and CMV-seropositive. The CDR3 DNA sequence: TGCGCCAGCAGCCCACTTGGGACACCAGATACGCAGTATTTT. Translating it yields CASSPLGTPDTQYF. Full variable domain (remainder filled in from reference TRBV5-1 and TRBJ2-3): KAGVTQTPRYLIKTRGQQVTLSCSPISGHRSVSWYQQTPGQGLQFLFEYFSETQRNKGNFPGRFSGRQFSNSRSEMNVSTLELGDSALYLCASSPLGTPDTQYFGPGTRLTVL.